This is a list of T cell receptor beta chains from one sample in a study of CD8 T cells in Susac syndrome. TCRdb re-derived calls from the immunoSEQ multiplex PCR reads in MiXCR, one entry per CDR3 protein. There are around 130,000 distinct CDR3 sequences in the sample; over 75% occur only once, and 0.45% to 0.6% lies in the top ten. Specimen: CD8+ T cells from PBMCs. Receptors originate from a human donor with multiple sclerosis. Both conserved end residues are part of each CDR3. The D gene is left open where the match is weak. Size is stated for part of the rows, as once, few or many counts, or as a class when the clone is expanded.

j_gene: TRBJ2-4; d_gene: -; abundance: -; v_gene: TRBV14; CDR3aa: CASSQDWPENIQYF; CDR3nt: TGTGCCAGCAGCCAAGATTGGCCAGAAAACATTCAGTACTTC
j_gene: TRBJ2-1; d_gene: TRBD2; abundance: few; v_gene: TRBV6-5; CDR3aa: CASSYTSGGPEQFF; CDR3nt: TGTGCCAGCAGTTACACCAGCGGGGGCCCTGAGCAGTTCTTC
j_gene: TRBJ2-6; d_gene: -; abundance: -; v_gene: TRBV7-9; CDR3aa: CASSTVSGANVLTF; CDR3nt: TGTGCCAGCAGCACCGTCTCTGGGGCCAACGTCCTGACTTTC
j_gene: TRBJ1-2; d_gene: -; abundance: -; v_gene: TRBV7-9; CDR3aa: CASSSDYGYTF; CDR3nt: TGTGCCAGCAGCTCGGATTATGGCTACACCTTC
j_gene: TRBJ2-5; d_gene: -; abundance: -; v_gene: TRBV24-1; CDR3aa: CATSDFTEEGQETQYF; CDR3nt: TGTGCCACCAGTGATTTTACCGAAGAGGGGCAAGAGACCCAGTACTTC
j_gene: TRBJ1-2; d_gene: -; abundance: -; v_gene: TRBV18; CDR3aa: CASSPRSEGRDYGYTF; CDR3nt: TGTGCCAGCTCACCACGGTCAGAGGGTCGAGACTATGGCTACACCTTC
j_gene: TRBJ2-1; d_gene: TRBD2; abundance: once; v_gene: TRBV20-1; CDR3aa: CSARDRVGGGHINNEQFF; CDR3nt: TGCAGTGCTAGAGACAGGGTCGGGGGGGGACACATCAACAATGAGCAGTTCTTC
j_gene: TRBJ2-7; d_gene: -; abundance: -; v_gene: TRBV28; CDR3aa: CASKAGQFYEQYF; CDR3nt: TGTGCCAGCAAGGCAGGACAGTTCTACGAGCAGTACTTC
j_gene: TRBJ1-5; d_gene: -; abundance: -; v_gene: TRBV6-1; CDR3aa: CASSGTGSGNQPQHF; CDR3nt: TGTGCCAGCAGTGGTACAGGGTCCGGCAATCAGCCCCAGCATTTT
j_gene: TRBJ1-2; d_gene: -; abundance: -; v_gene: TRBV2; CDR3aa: CASTLLMLGDGYTF; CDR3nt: TGTGCCAGCACCCTCCTTATGTTAGGGGATGGCTACACCTTC
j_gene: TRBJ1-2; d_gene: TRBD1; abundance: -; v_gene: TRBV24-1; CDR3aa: CATSDSGTGGGYTF; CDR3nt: TGTGCCACCAGTGACTCGGGGACAGGGGGTGGCTACACCTTC
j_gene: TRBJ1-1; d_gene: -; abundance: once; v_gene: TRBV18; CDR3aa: CASSLDGVLMNTEAFF; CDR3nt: TGTGCCAGCTCACTAGACGGCGTCTTGATGAACACTGAGGCTTTCTTT
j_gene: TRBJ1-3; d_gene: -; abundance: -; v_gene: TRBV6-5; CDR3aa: CASSYVGTYDSGNTIYF; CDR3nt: TGTGCCAGCAGTTACGTGGGCACTTACGACTCTGGAAACACCATATATTTT
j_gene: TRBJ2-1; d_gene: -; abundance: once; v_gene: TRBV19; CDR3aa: CASSPWASAYNEQFF; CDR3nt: TGTGCCAGTAGCCCCTGGGCTTCGGCCTACAATGAGCAGTTCTTC
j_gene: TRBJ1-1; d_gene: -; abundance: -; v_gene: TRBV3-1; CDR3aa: CASSQAGPDTEAFF; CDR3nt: TGTGCCAGCAGCCAAGCAGGGCCGGACACTGAAGCTTTCTTT
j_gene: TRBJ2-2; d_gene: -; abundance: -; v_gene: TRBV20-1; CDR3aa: CSARRENTGELFF; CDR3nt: TGCAGTGCTAGGAGAGAGAACACCGGGGAGCTGTTTTTT
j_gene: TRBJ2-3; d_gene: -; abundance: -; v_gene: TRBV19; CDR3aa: CASSIGSRGGADTQYF; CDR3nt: TGTGCCAGTAGTATTGGCTCGCGGGGAGGAGCAGATACGCAGTATTTT
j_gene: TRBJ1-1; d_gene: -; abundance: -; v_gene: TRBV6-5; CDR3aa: CASSYSMGETEAFF; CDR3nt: TGTGCCAGCAGTTACTCGATGGGGGAGACTGAAGCTTTCTTT
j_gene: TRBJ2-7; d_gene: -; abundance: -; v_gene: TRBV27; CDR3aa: CASSFQGTYEQYF; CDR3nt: TGTGCCAGCAGTTTTCAGGGGACCTACGAGCAGTACTTC
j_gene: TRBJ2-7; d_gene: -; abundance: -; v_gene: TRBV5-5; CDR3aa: CASSAVPKEQYF; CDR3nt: TGTGCCAGCAGCGCGGTTCCTAAGGAGCAGTACTTC
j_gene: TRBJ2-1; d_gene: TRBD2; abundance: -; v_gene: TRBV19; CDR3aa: CASRLAGNEQFF; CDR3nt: TGTGCCAGTCGACTAGCGGGCAATGAGCAGTTCTTC
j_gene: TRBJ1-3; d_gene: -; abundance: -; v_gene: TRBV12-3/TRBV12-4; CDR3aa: CASIYPKALPASGNTIYF; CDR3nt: TGTGCCAGCATTTATCCCAAGGCCCTTCCCGCCTCTGGAAACACCATATATTTT
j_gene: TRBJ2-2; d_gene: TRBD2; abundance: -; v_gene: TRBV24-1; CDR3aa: CATSDFREDTGELFF; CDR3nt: TGTGCCACCAGTGATTTCCGGGAGGACACCGGGGAGCTGTTTTTT
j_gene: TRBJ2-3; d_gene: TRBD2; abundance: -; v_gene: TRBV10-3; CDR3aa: CAIRGTSASTDTQYF; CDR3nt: TGTGCCATCAGGGGGACTAGCGCCTCCACAGATACGCAGTATTTT